The entry below gives a single T cell receptor (beta chain) sequence along with its context. This clonotype was observed a few times. Its antigen target is currently unknown. Per-base qualities were not stored, and no clone one base away is much larger. These data come from a study of T cells after yellow fever vaccination (dated by TCRdb to between 2018 and 2021). About the full investigation: The SMART-Seq v4 Ultra Low Input RNA kit was used to prepare libraries from fractions with low cell numbers. Two healthy male donors made up the cohort, one aged 18 to 29 years and the other aged 30 to 39 years. To follow T-cell clones before and after both primary and booster YFV17D yellow fever vaccination, bulk TCR alpha and beta repertoires underwent longitudinal sequencing. Blood samples were taken at several timepoints before and after primary and secondary immunization, and bulk PBMC replicates and cell subsets were isolated.

Reading the label with the study, this specimen's treatment or condition is: live attenuated yellow fever vaccine strain. At every blood-draw timepoint, two biological replicates of bulk PBMCs were collected. A standard Ficoll-Paque protocol was used to isolate PBMCs from peripheral blood. RNA was extracted with TriZol from bulk PBMCs, CD4 and CD8 fractions, and dextramer-positive and dextramer-negative fractions. The full study reports these points: Computational filtering was needed because FACS-sorted repertoires could contain abundant contaminating clonotypes from the bulk population. A small fraction of clonotypes appeared in both the CD4 and CD8 compartments, likely as a result of convergent recombination. Only a couple of donors were included in the study, so the extent to which the findings can be generalized is limited. After the booster, most of the clones that had expanded following primary vaccination were detected again (just under 97% of CD4 and 80% to 90% of CD8), which suggests that memory was broadly maintained. The secondary T-cell response was found to be weaker but faster than the primary response, with a peak reached on day 5 rather than on day 15.

This sample was sequenced with an Illumina NovaSeq 6000. TCR cDNA was synthesized by 5'RACE template switching, through which a universal primer site and unique molecular identifiers were introduced. cDNA synthesis was primed from both the TCR alpha and TCR beta constant segments. Libraries were amplified in two PCR steps, with sample barcodes and sequencing adapters added in the second step. Sequencing of libraries was performed on Illumina HiSeq 2500 (2x100 bp) or NovaSeq (2x150 bp). Per the original workflow: MIGEC handled demultiplexing of reads and collapsing into UMI consensus sequences, while MiXCR performed V(D)J alignment. Vaccine-responding clonotypes were defined with edgeR using replicate PBMC samples, requiring FDR below 0.01 and a log2 fold change above 5 up to day 15. Each bulk clonotype was labeled CD4 or CD8 based on which sequenced repertoire, CD4 or CD8, contained the clonotype at higher abundance. The public reads were run again by TCRdb, first through fastp at Q25 and then through MiXCR, and only productive beta chains were kept. Each entry is one CDR3 protein sequence, shown with its most common DNA and genes. The V and J calls here are based on TCRdb, not the publication. The sample table lists 300,000 to 350,000 distinct CDR3 sequences, about 4% of them with a count of one. The ten top clones hold approximately 24% of the sample.

CDR1 is given as LGHDT and CDR2 as YNNKEL, both from the germline V gene (reference sequence). Its CDR3 holds 15 amino acids, cysteine through phenylalanine. CDR3 DNA is the only sequence kept; it has 45 bases, read in frame from the first base. V is clipped by 1 base and J by 3 bases, and the sequence between their germline boundaries is 13 bases long. The chain couples TRBV3-1 to TRBJ2-7; the D segment could be TRBD2, given 6 matching bases. Sequenced material: PBMCs, taken 5 days after the yellow fever booster vaccination. This TCR came from a young man who received the YFV17D yellow fever vaccine. The CDR3 protein sequence reads: CASSQGRGVGYEQYF. The base sequence is TGTGCCAGCAGCCAAGGGCGGGGAGTGGGCTACGAGCAGTACTTC.